This is a list of T cell receptor beta chains from one sample in a study of blood T cell repertoires in COVID-19. Assay used: immunoSEQ multiplex PCR; TCRdb lists only in-frame clones, some missing. This table has about 260,000 clones, over 80% appearing once. Sequenced: peripheral blood. The receptor source for this set is a woman in her 40s who had recovered from COVID-19. Both conserved end residues are part of each CDR3. The order of the fields is V gene, clone size, J gene, D gene, CDR3 DNA, CDR3 protein. The D gene is left open where the match is weak. Part of the rows lack a size; the others show once, few, many or a class for expanded clones.

TRBV6-6,NA,TRBJ2-1,NA,TGTGCCAGCAGTAGATCCCCGGGGGAGCAGTTCTTC,CASSRSPGEQFF
TRBV7-2,NA,TRBJ2-3,NA,TGTGCCAGCACCTGGGGGGGGGCTAGGGATACGCAGTATTTT,CASTWGGARDTQYF
TRBV27,NA,TRBJ2-7,TRBD2,TGTGCCAGCAGTTTCGGGGGGGGAACCTACGAGCAGTACTTC,CASSFGGGTYEQYF
TRBV4-1,NA,TRBJ2-7,TRBD2,TGCGCCAGCAGCCTTAGGACTAGCCGGGGCGAGCAGTACTTC,CASSLRTSRGEQYF
TRBV19,NA,TRBJ2-3,NA,TGTGCCAGTAGTATCCACGGACAGAGCTCTAGCACAGATACGCAGTATTTT,CASSIHGQSSSTDTQYF
TRBV4-2,NA,TRBJ2-5,TRBD2,TGTGCCAGCAGCCAAGCCGAGCGGGGGGGCGGGGAGACCCAGTACTTC,CASSQAERGGGETQYF
TRBV30,NA,TRBJ1-2,TRBD1,TGTGCCTGGTCTGAGGGACAGGGAGGTTATGGCTACACCTTC,CAWSEGQGGYGYTF
TRBV14,once,TRBJ2-7,NA,TGTGCCAGCAGCCAACGGGACTTCTACGAGCAGTACTTC,CASSQRDFYEQYF
TRBV25-1,many,TRBJ1-1,TRBD1,TGTGCCAGCAGTGAACGGACAGGGGGCGAAGCTTTCTTT,CASSERTGGEAFF
TRBV15,NA,TRBJ1-1,NA,TGTGCCACCAGCAGAGATCGGGGGAAGAACACTGAAGCTTTCTTT,CATSRDRGKNTEAFF
TRBV5-1,NA,TRBJ2-1,TRBD1,TGCGCCAGCAGCGTGGGACAGAACAATGAGCAGTTCTTC,CASSVGQNNEQFF
TRBV5-6,NA,TRBJ1-1,NA,TGTGCCAGCAGCCTCGCAGGGCCCGCTTTCTTT,CASSLAGPAFF
TRBV5-1,NA,TRBJ2-3,TRBD2,TGCGCCAGCAGCCCCGGGACTAGCGGGGGGAGTGCAGATACGCAGTATTTT,CASSPGTSGGSADTQYF
TRBV28,NA,TRBJ1-1,NA,TGTGCCAGCAGTGCCGGGACAACGAACACTGAAGCTTTCTTT,CASSAGTTNTEAFF
TRBV5-5,NA,TRBJ1-1,TRBD1,TGTGCCAGCAGCGTCGGACAGGGGGTAATGAACACTGAAGCTTTCTTT,CASSVGQGVMNTEAFF
TRBV4-1,many,TRBJ1-4,NA,TGCGCCAGCAGCCAAGATCGAGTAAAACTGTTTTTT,CASSQDRVKLFF
TRBV5-1,NA,TRBJ1-2,TRBD1,TGCGCCAGCAGCTTACAGGGGACGGACTATGGCTACACCTTC,CASSLQGTDYGYTF
TRBV28,once,TRBJ1-6,NA,TGTGCCAGCATTACTGACTTGAGCTCCTATAATTCACCCCTCCACTTT,CASITDLSSYNSPLHF
TRBV11-3,NA,TRBJ2-1,NA,TGTGCCAGCAGCTTAGATCTCCCTAGCTCCTACAATGAGCAGTTCTTC,CASSLDLPSSYNEQFF
TRBV24-1,NA,TRBJ2-7,NA,TGTGCCACCAGTGAACCAGGGCAATACGAGCAGTACTTC,CATSEPGQYEQYF
TRBV5-1,NA,TRBJ1-2,TRBD1,TGCGCCAGCAGCCCTGAGGGACAGGGTTTTAGCTATGGCTACACCTTC,CASSPEGQGFSYGYTF
TRBV19,NA,TRBJ2-7,NA,TGTGCCAGTAGCCCAACCAATCAGTTCGGGTACGAGCAGTACTTC,CASSPTNQFGYEQYF
TRBV6-5,NA,TRBJ1-2,NA,TGTGCCAGCTCCCCAGAGCGGAGCTACCATGGCTACACCTTC,CASSPERSYHGYTF
TRBV6-2/TRBV6-3,NA,TRBJ2-1,TRBD2,TGTGCCAGCAGTCAGATCACTGGTCTAGCGGGGGGCGCCGAAAATGAGCAGTTCTTC,CASSQITGLAGGAENEQFF
TRBV27,NA,TRBJ2-7,NA,TGTGCCAGCAGCCTTGTGGGCTCTCTCGAGCAGTACTTC,CASSLVGSLEQYF
TRBV7-3,NA,TRBJ2-3,TRBD2,TGTGCCAGCAGCTTAGGGACGGGGGGTACCACAGATACGCAGTATTTT,CASSLGTGGTTDTQYF
TRBV5-5,NA,TRBJ1-1,TRBD1,TGTGCCAGCAGCTTTACAGGGGTCACTGAAGCTTTCTTT,CASSFTGVTEAFF
TRBV5-1,NA,TRBJ1-1,TRBD1,TGCGCCAGCAGCTTGGCCCTACAGGGGGAGACTGAAGCTTTCTTT,CASSLALQGETEAFF
TRBV6-5,NA,TRBJ2-1,NA,TGTGCCAGCAGTTACAACAGTAATGAGCAGTTCTTC,CASSYNSNEQFF
TRBV18,NA,TRBJ2-5,TRBD2,TGTGCCAGCTCACCAGGACTAGTAGGGAATGTGGAGACCCAGTACTTC,CASSPGLVGNVETQYF
TRBV28,NA,TRBJ1-5,NA,TGTGCCAGCAGTTTGGGAATAGGAGGGCAGCCCCAGCATTTT,CASSLGIGGQPQHF
TRBV5-5,NA,TRBJ2-3,NA,TGTGCCAGCAGCTTGAGCGGATCCTATGATACGCAGTATTTT,CASSLSGSYDTQYF
TRBV19,NA,TRBJ2-7,NA,TGTGCCAGTAGTGAGGGCTCAGGCCACTACTACGAGCAGTACTTC,CASSEGSGHYYEQYF
TRBV7-9,NA,TRBJ2-3,TRBD1,TGTGCCAGCAGTTCGGGACAGGGGGAGACAGATACGCAGTATTTT,CASSSGQGETDTQYF
TRBV4-2,NA,TRBJ1-5,NA,TGTGCCAGCAGCCTAGAAAGGGGGAATAATCAGCCCCAGCATTTT,CASSLERGNNQPQHF
TRBV5-1,NA,TRBJ2-7,TRBD1,TGCGCCAGCAGTCAGGGACAGGCCTACGAGCAGTACTTC,CASSQGQAYEQYF
TRBV24-1,NA,TRBJ2-1,NA,TGTGCCACCCAGACCGGGACACCAAAAGGGAATGAGCAGTTCTTC,CATQTGTPKGNEQFF
TRBV28,NA,TRBJ2-1,NA,TGTGCCAGCAGGACCGGGACCTACAATGAGCAGTTCTTC,CASRTGTYNEQFF
TRBV18,NA,TRBJ1-1,NA,TGTGCCAGCTCACCGAGTGAGAACACTGAAGCTTTCTTT,CASSPSENTEAFF
TRBV5-1,NA,TRBJ2-2,TRBD2,TGCGCCAGCAGCTTCCATAGCGGGGGGGCGACGGCCGGGGAGCTGTTTTTT,CASSFHSGGATAGELFF
TRBV27,NA,TRBJ2-7,NA,TGTGCCAGCAGTCCCCGGGGTGGTGCGTGGGAGCAGTACTTC,CASSPRGGAWEQYF
TRBV4-1,few,TRBJ2-7,NA,TGCGCCAGCAGCCAATCGACATCGTGGCACGAGCAGTACTTC,CASSQSTSWHEQYF
TRBV11-2,NA,TRBJ2-7,TRBD1,TGTGCCAGCAGATACACCGGGACAGGCTCCTACGAGCAGTACTTC,CASRYTGTGSYEQYF